This TCR beta chain comes out of a study of radiotherapy plus CTLA-4 blockade in lung cancer. This clone was picked up one time. This sample also contains other DNA sequences that code for the same CDR3. Sequencing used immunoSEQ multiplex PCR; TCRdb keeps in-frame clones, though not all of them. In the table there are more than 95,000 clones, roughly 74% of which are singletons. The clonotype comes from a human donor with non-small cell lung cancer who had a partial response to radiotherapy plus ipilimumab. Some clones in this sample may be carry-over from other donors' samples. The material sequenced was peripheral blood, taken from a patient treated with radiotherapy plus ipilimumab.

This CDR3 is CASSIQGETQYF. The CDR3 nucleotides read TGTGCCAGTAGTATCCAGGGGGAGACCCAGTACTTC. This chain uses TRBV19 with TRBJ2-5; TRBD1 is a possible D gene (6 bases). The length of the CDR3 is 12 residues. V gave up 3 bases and J gave up 5 bases, with 7 bases separating them. From germline, CDR1 is LNHDA and CDR2 SQIVND (reference sequence).